The rows below give T cell receptor beta chains drawn from one sample of a study of T cells in Graves' hyperthyroidism and ophthalmopathy. One entry per CDR3 protein results from TCRdb running MiXCR on the multiplex PCR reads. The data hold hundreds of thousands of distinct CDR3 sequences, with around 39% observed a single time. The sample taken for sequencing was blood. Source of these receptors: a man aged 18 to 35 with Graves' hyperthyroidism. CDR3s include the opening cysteine and the closing phenylalanine or tryptophan. The order of the fields is V gene, J gene, CDR3 length, CDR3 protein.

v_call: TRBV20-1
j_call: TRBJ2-7
cdr3_length: 11
cdr3_aa: CSARKGYEQYF

v_call: TRBV12-3/TRBV12-4
j_call: TRBJ1-4
cdr3_length: 15
cdr3_aa: CASSTVDTGREKLFF

v_call: TRBV20-1
j_call: TRBJ1-1
cdr3_length: 13
cdr3_aa: CRTMGQWNTEAFF

v_call: TRBV20-1
j_call: TRBJ2-5
cdr3_length: 16
cdr3_aa: CSARVVGGPYQETQYF

v_call: TRBV19
j_call: TRBJ1-1
cdr3_length: 12
cdr3_aa: CASSMDRPEAFF

v_call: TRBV20-1
j_call: TRBJ2-7
cdr3_length: 13
cdr3_aa: CSASPGLGYEQYF

v_call: TRBV10-3
j_call: TRBJ2-5
cdr3_length: 12
cdr3_aa: CAIGSGVETQYF

v_call: TRBV24-1
j_call: TRBJ2-7
cdr3_length: 15
cdr3_aa: CATSDRTSGAYEQYF

v_call: TRBV7-2
j_call: TRBJ2-5
cdr3_length: 15
cdr3_aa: CVSSLDSGSAETQYF

v_call: TRBV24-1
j_call: TRBJ2-6
cdr3_length: 15
cdr3_aa: CATVQGSGGANVLTF

v_call: TRBV11-3
j_call: TRBJ2-1
cdr3_length: 14
cdr3_aa: CASSLVGGYNEQFF

v_call: TRBV6-6
j_call: TRBJ1-4
cdr3_length: 16
cdr3_aa: CASSYSVSVGYEKLFF

v_call: TRBV7-2
j_call: TRBJ1-4
cdr3_length: 13
cdr3_aa: CASSPGPLGELFF

v_call: TRBV7-9
j_call: TRBJ2-7
cdr3_length: 12
cdr3_aa: CASSLYGDEQYF

v_call: TRBV20-1
j_call: TRBJ2-5
cdr3_length: 16
cdr3_aa: CSARPPGASPGETQYF

v_call: TRBV10-3
j_call: TRBJ2-5
cdr3_length: 15
cdr3_aa: CASSPTPGRWKTQYF

v_call: TRBV7-7
j_call: TRBJ1-4
cdr3_length: 16
cdr3_aa: CASSTGTGGTNEKLFF

v_call: TRBV19
j_call: TRBJ2-2
cdr3_length: 14
cdr3_aa: CASSFGASGGELFF

v_call: TRBV7-8
j_call: TRBJ1-1
cdr3_length: 14
cdr3_aa: CASSLVRQGGEAFF

v_call: TRBV19
j_call: TRBJ1-5
cdr3_length: 13
cdr3_aa: CASSTLSDQPQHF

v_call: TRBV7-2
j_call: TRBJ2-6
cdr3_length: 18
cdr3_aa: CASSLAGSSSSGANVLTF

v_call: TRBV15
j_call: TRBJ2-7
cdr3_length: 16
cdr3_aa: CATSREADRSSYEQYF

v_call: TRBV7-3
j_call: TRBJ2-2
cdr3_length: 15
cdr3_aa: CASSPDRAGTGELFF

v_call: TRBV6-5
j_call: TRBJ1-2
cdr3_length: 14
cdr3_aa: CASRAGGSNYGYTF

v_call: TRBV9
j_call: TRBJ1-5
cdr3_length: 15
cdr3_aa: CASSQGLRSNQPQHF

v_call: TRBV19
j_call: TRBJ2-5
cdr3_length: 13
cdr3_aa: CASSTQGLETQYF